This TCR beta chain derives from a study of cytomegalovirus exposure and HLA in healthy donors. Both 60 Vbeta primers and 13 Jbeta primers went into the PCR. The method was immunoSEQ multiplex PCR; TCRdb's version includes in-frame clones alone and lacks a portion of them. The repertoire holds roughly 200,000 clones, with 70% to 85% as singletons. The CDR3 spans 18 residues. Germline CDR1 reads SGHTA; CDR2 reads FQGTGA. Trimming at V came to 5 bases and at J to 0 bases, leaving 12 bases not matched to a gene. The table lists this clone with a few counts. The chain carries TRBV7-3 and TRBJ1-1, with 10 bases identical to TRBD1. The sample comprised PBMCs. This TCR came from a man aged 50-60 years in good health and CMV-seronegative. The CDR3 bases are TGTGCCAGCAGCCTAAGGGGGGGGACAGGGGAGTTGAACACTGAAGCTTTCTTT. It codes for CASSLRGGTGELNTEAFF.